This T cell receptor (beta chain) appears in the sequencing data of a study of blood T cell repertoires in COVID-19. Study in general: Collection of acute and convalescent COVID-19 samples took place in the United States, Italy and Spain. In each case, the material was cDNA or gDNA derived from T cells, B-cell-depleted T cells, or PBMCs.

Clones were sequenced by immunoSEQ multiplex PCR, and TCRdb holds only the in-frame ones, with some missing. The sample lists around 220,000 clones, less than 85% seen once, with 4% to 6% in the top ten. This CDR3 has 16 amino acids. V was clipped by 0 bases and J by 0 bases, with 10 bases between them. Germline V gene lookup returns CDR1 SGHDT and CDR2 YYEEEE. In its sample, this clone was seen once. The TCR sequence derives from a woman of 80 years or more with active or convalescent COVID-19. The chain links TRBV5-6 to TRBJ1-5; weak D call: TRBD1 (5 bases). The material sequenced was peripheral blood. CDR3 residues: CASSLGATDSNQPQHF. CDR3 nucleotides: TGTGCCAGCAGCTTGGGGGCGACAGATAGCAATCAGCCCCAGCATTTT.